A single sample gave rise to the 7 T cell receptor beta chains below, sequenced in a study of Ad26.COV2.S vaccination and SARS-CoV-2 variants. Treatment meaning: roughly 19 received Ad26.COV2.S at low or high dose, single or two shots; roughly 5 received placebo; per-sample allocation not given. Each sample was drawn 63 days after the first injection (of vaccine or placebo). Clones were read by immunoSEQ multiplex PCR, and TCRdb kept only the in-frame ones, dropping some. The profile shows about 350,000 clones, approximately 90% of them singletons. Material: peripheral blood, obtained in a trial of Ad26.COV2.S vaccine versus placebo. The receptor source for this set is a person between 18 and 60 years old who received the Ad26.COV2.S COVID-19 vaccine or a placebo.

This rearrangement joins TRBV30 to TRBJ2-7; 11 bases align to TRBD1. J lost 6 bases, V lost 3 bases, and 10 bases had no gene match. This CDR3 is 15 amino acids long. Germline CDR1 GTSNPN, CDR2 SVGIG (reference sequence). CDR3 residues: CAWSYTGTGGREQYF. The DNA of the CDR3 is TGTGCCTGGAGCTATACCGGGACAGGGGGACGCGAGCAGTACTTC.

The chain uses TRBV27 and TRBJ2-6, with D hard to call. Germline loops: CDR1 MNHEY, CDR2 SMNVEV (reference sequence). Trimming cost V 6 bases and J 4 bases, with 7 bases left between them. The CDR3 covers 13 residues. The CDR3 loop reads CASSPYGANVLTF. The CDR3 DNA sequence: TGTGCCAGCAGCCCGTACGGGGCCAACGTCCTGACTTTC.

The V gene is TRBV15, the J gene TRBJ1-5; D unresolved. Trimming pared 8 bases from V and 3 bases from J, leaving 14 bases between. There are 14 residues in the CDR3. The germline V gene encodes CDR1 LNHNV and CDR2 YYDKDF (reference sequence). DNA of the CDR3: TGTGCCACCTCCAGAGCCAGATACAATCAGCCCCAGCATTTT. It translates to CATSRARYNQPQHF.

This clone was observed a single time. J is TRBJ2-1 and V is TRBV12-3 or TRBV12-4, with D perhaps matching TRBD2 (7 bases). This CDR3 has 13 amino acids. The ends were cut back, 4 bases at V and 8 bases at J, with 12 bases in the middle. The CDR3 here is CASSSRGADEQFF. CDR3 nucleotide sequence: TGTGCCAGCAGTTCCCGGGGGGCCGATGAGCAGTTCTTC.

V and J are TRBV6-5 and TRBJ1-1; TRBD1 matches 8 bases. Unmatched junction bases numbered 3, after V lost 6 bases and J lost 0 bases. Per the germline V gene, CDR1 is MNHEY and CDR2 is SVGAGI. This CDR3 has 14 residues. The CDR3 reads CASRDRGLNTEAFF. CDR3 in DNA: TGTGCCAGCAGAGACAGGGGTCTGAACACTGAAGCTTTCTTT.

The count of this clone is one. The V and J genes are TRBV6-6 and TRBJ2-3; 8 nucleotides align to TRBD1. V dropped 6 bases and J dropped 5; count of bases not matched to a gene: 10. The CDR3 covers 15 residues. Germline loops: CDR1 MNHNY, CDR2 SVGAGI (reference sequence). This chain's CDR3 is CASRLDRGVRDTQYF. CDR3 in DNA: TGTGCCAGCAGATTAGACAGGGGAGTACGAGATACGCAGTATTTT.

J is TRBJ1-1 and V is TRBV20-1; D might be TRBD1 (5 bases). V shed 3 bases and J shed 0 bases, with 17 bases lying between them. The CDR3 consists of 16 residues. Germline-derived CDR1 and CDR2 are DFQATT and SNEGSKA (reference sequence). The CDR3 reads CSASSAGDSMNTEAFF. CDR3 nucleotide sequence: TGCAGTGCTAGTTCCGCCGGGGACTCTATGAACACTGAAGCTTTCTTT.